Given below is one TCR beta chain in context. Its antigen is currently not known. Nothing much larger sits one base from this clone, and base qualities are not available. These data belong to a study of cytomegalovirus exposure and HLA in healthy donors (dated by TCRdb to about 2017). About the investigation overall: An earlier analysis of 587 of the donors reported under 300 Gb of sequence data and 117 million unique TCR beta sequences obtained from around 170 million T cells. Typing coverage differed by locus: A, B, C, DRB1 and DQB1 were typed in about 629-640 donors, DQA1 in about 500, DPA1 in 600 to 610, and DPB1 in just under 490. Every discovery cohort repertoire had been produced on one sequencing platform. In a later analysis, previously published TCR beta repertoires from 666 donors were re-analyzed and high-resolution HLA genotyping was added so that TCR occurrence patterns could be studied. Roughly 5 DR-DQ haplotypes were handled as single units for association and clustering, since linkage in the cohort was strong. HLA typing covered class I and class II loci at four-digit resolution. The later analysis used no new phenotypic data to find candidate immune exposures, relying instead on TCR beta sequences and their occurrence across donors. Alongside the repertoire data, information on donor age, sex, ethnicity and CMV serostatus was compiled. Among several hundred genotyped donors of the cohort, an average of approximately 220,000 unique TCR beta nucleotide sequences was sequenced per donor, of which 15% to 20% were non-productive. A separate validation cohort of roughly 130 different subjects was used in addition to the 666-subject first cohort. In an earlier analysis of a few hundred of the donors, high-throughput TCR beta sequencing was used to judge whether each TCR beta V gene segment behaved as functional or pseudogenic. Approximately 330 gigabases of sequencing data and 91 million or so unique TCR sequences made up an early release that covered approximately 620 HLA-typed donors. A later genetic analysis used genome-wide SNP genotypes for about 65% of the roughly 670 donors, treating that subset as a discovery cohort. The aim of the study was to test whether cataloging public T cell receptors could identify signatures of past pathogen exposure. The study combined high-throughput TCR immunosequencing, statistical association of individual TCRs with disease status, and machine learning to predict cytomegalovirus infection status. The T cell repertoires of around 670 subjects were profiled by immunosequencing and related to cytomegalovirus serostatus. Of the 398 genotyped donors, 81% were placed in the genetic ancestry cluster associated with self-reported Caucasian donors. Summary of the overall study and its limitations: It was suggested by the authors that the approach could potentially be generalized to other disease states and immunological phenotypes. Most TCR sequences were observed very rarely across donors, whereas some public TCRs were present in many individuals. Assigning TCR associations to individual alleles was difficult when HLA alleles, especially DR and DQ, strongly co-occurred. Because the 87-base-pair reads could not distinguish some IMGT-functional V segments, including TRBV6-2 and TRBV6-3, those segments were excluded. The study listed 170 or so TCR beta chains as associated with cytomegalovirus. Immune exposure information for the cohort was limited to CMV serostatus. Cytomegalovirus status was reported to be diagnosed by the classifier with high specificity and sensitivity in both the original and validation cohorts. Broadly in line with IMGT annotations, most TCR beta V segments showed up in productive rearrangements about 87% or about 30% of the time in an earlier analysis of around 550 of the donors. Only TCR beta chains were sequenced in this cohort, and the absence of alpha or paired-chain data limited detectable features. In a later genetic analysis, a missense DCLRE1C variant was associated with V-gene and J-gene trimming of TCR beta chains, and the association was replicated in an independent cohort. Linkage disequilibrium might explain the correlated functional status among segregating V segments, but an unknown experimental factor could not be excluded. A later analysis associated 16,951 TCR beta sequences with specific HLA alleles at a false discovery rate of 0.05. A further reported finding was that TCR beta sequences accurately predicted the HLA-A and HLA-B alleles for most subjects in the first cohort. Compared with equally common non-associated chains, HLA-associated TCR beta chains in a later analysis were more clonally expanded and had lower generation probabilities. Compared with the approximately 710-donor mean, donors in an Asian-associated ancestry cluster had fewer N-insertions in productive TCRs, according to a later genetic analysis. A cluster of highly shared sequence variants was judged likely to represent a technical artifact of the sequencing pipeline. Seventeen rarely observed V segments, including chromosome 9 orphons, were excluded from the earlier analysis of several hundred of the donors because counts were too low. In a later analysis, the rate of TCR association differed among HLA loci, with DRB1 alleles having the most associated TCRs and HLA-C alleles having the fewest. HLA typing was unavailable for some donors at each locus, so association tests used only the typed subset. In a later analysis, most CMV-associated TCR beta chains were found to appear HLA-restricted, with HLA associations seemingly driven largely by CMV exposure. In a later analysis, several top co-occurrence clusters were reported to appear linked to parvovirus B19, influenza, CMV and Epstein-Barr virus. Three of the identified cytomegalovirus-associated TCR beta chains were confirmed in vitro to be specific for cytomegalovirus antigens. Sequencing depth was assumed to be roughly uniform across donors in the presence/absence analyses, though that assumption may not hold.

The cohort consisted of hundreds of healthy bone marrow donors. All cohort members were sampled while nominally healthy, although unrecorded immune exposures were likely present. The donor was CMV seropositive and belonged to the group of 250 to 300 seropositive cohort members. Every donor gave a peripheral blood sample, and the peripheral blood mononuclear cells from that sample were used for TCR beta sequencing. The Qiagen DNeasy Blood Extraction Kit was used to extract genomic DNA from the blood cell samples. To prepare the library, the immunoSEQ multiplex PCR assay was applied. For the multiplex PCR, a mixture combining 60 forward primers for TCR Vbeta segments and 13 reverse primers for TCR Jbeta segments was used. Amplification of the CDR3 region of rearranged TCR beta genes was performed with a multiplex PCR assay on genomic DNA. The Illumina HiSeq System was used to sequence the amplified TCR beta libraries as 87-base-pair reads. The paper's processing steps were these. In a later analysis, around 80 million unique TCR beta chains were counted across the 666 repertoires, and about 10 million of these chains were shared by at least two donors. Raw reads were error-corrected and collapsed into unique sequences with a nearest-neighbor algorithm that merged closely related sequences to remove PCR and sequencing errors. CDR3 sequences were aligned to IMGT reference sequences to assign V, D and J gene segments. Each retained sequence needed at least a six-nucleotide match to both a V gene segment and a J gene segment. A rearrangement counted as productive if the CDR3 had no stop codons and remained in frame with V and J, and every other rearrangement counted as non-productive. Following IMGT convention, CDR3 was defined as the stretch from the second conserved V-encoded cysteine to the conserved J-encoded phenylalanine. The earlier analysis of about 620 of the donors excluded sequences that lacked an unambiguous match to a single V gene segment. An earlier analysis of fewer than 750 of the donors called V segments functional above 56.7% productive rearrangements and segregating when the between-donor standard deviation exceeded 5%. To diagnose cytomegalovirus status from the catalog of TCR beta chain sequences, a statistical classification framework was built. In a later analysis, TCR nucleotide sequences were compared against IMGT/GENE-DB human TR gene sequences so that V and J genes could be assigned. A later analysis assigned CDR3 sequences and most-parsimonious VDJ recombination scenarios with the TCRdist pipeline. A later analysis defined each TCR beta chain by its CDR3 amino acid sequence plus V-gene family, and excluded reads lacking a unique V-gene family. In a later analysis, 500 to 700 highly shared, low-generation-probability nucleotide sequences were removed to address suspected cross-contamination and a sequencing artifact. In a later analysis, a clonal expansion index for each public chain was calculated from normalized within-repertoire ranks of inferred template counts. A later analysis computed generation probabilities with a VDJ recombination model fitted to out-of-frame rearrangements, and checked the results against IGoR. In a later analysis, TCR-TCR, TCR-HLA and TCR-CMV co-occurrence was scored with hypergeometric tests, and a repertoire-size bias correction was applied to TCR pairs. In a later analysis, false discovery rates were estimated by permuting HLA or CMV assignments 20 times. A later analysis grouped co-occurring TCRs with DBSCAN, adding TCRdist sequence similarity when clustering within HLA-allele-positive subsets. Repertoires with fewer than 30,000 or more than 120,000 public chains, plus five repertoires with anomalous nucleotide sharing, were excluded from co-occurrence clustering. In its TCRdb copy, this immuneACCESS table keeps in-frame sequences only and misses some clones. Where compared with another copy, unresolved V genes explain less than half of these, and the others have no known cause. V, J and clone size reflect that table, while D and trimming were determined from the DNA. The sample yields about 160,000 clones; roughly 80% were counted once. The leading ten clones occupy 3% to 4.5% of the sample.

The germline V gene sets CDR1 to MGHRA and CDR2 to YSYEKL. V loses 0 bases, J loses 9 bases, and the germline ends lie 17 bases apart. The CDR3, cysteine through phenylalanine, is 15 amino acids long. Only CDR3 DNA is held: 45 bases, read in frame from base 1. Sequencing used PBMCs. This receptor chain uses TRBV4-1 and TRBJ1-1; no D gene is confidently identified. This clonotype originated in a man younger than 45 in good health and CMV-seropositive. At the DNA level, the sequence is TGCGCCAGCAGCCAAGATCTTTCGGGGTCCCTTAAAGCTTTCTTT. This sequence encodes CASSQDLSGSLKAFF.